A single sample is the source of the 16 T cell receptor beta chains below, sequenced in a study of blood T cell repertoires in COVID-19. The data were produced by immunoSEQ multiplex PCR, yet TCRdb's version contains in-frame clones alone and is incomplete. This table holds tens of thousands of clones, about nine tenths found once. Sequenced input: peripheral blood. The receptors here all came from a man in his sixties or seventies with acute or convalescent COVID-19.

The chain combines TRBV21-1 with TRBJ1-5. TRBV21-1 is deemed a pseudogene. This CDR3 contains 16 residues. The CDR3 sequence is CASSKEQGGRVEPQHF. CDR3 DNA: TGTGCCAGCAGCAAAGAGCAGGGAGGGAGGGTGGAGCCCCAGCATTTT.

The chain couples TRBV3-1 (or the pseudogene TRBV3-2) to TRBJ2-7, with 7 nucleotides matching TRBD2. This CDR3 spans 16 amino acids. The V gene's germline CDR1 is LGHDT and CDR2 YNNKEL (reference sequence). Trimming at V came to 4 bases and at J to 6 bases, leaving 15 bases not matched to a gene. CDR3 loop: CASSRGPGGSSGEQYF. For the CDR3, the DNA is TGTGCCAGCAGCCGAGGACCGGGCGGGAGTTCGGGCGAGCAGTACTTC.

This sequence joins TRBV28 and TRBJ1-1; tentatively, D is TRBD1 (5 bases). This CDR3 has 15 residues. From germline, CDR1 is MDHEN and CDR2 SYDVKM. Deletions cut 6 bases from V and 1 base from J, with 15 bases between. The CDR3 sequence: CASSHYVTGNTEAFF. The CDR3 DNA reads as TGTGCCAGCAGCCATTACGTTACAGGGAACACTGAAGCTTTCTTT.

The chain carries TRBV4-3 and TRBJ1-1, with D maybe TRBD1 (6 bases). Germline V gene sequence: CDR1 LGHNA, CDR2 YSLEER. The CDR3 has 17 residues. V lost 0 bases and J lost 3, with 17 bases in between. CDR3 amino acids: CASSQERPPGEYTEAFF. CDR3 coding DNA: TGCGCCAGCAGCCAAGAGCGCCCTCCAGGGGAGTACACTGAAGCTTTCTTT.

The V call is TRBV5-1, the J call TRBJ1-1, with 8 bases identical to TRBD1. The V gene's germline CDR1 is SGHRS and CDR2 YFSETQ. This CDR3 has 15 amino acids. V gave up 0 bases and J gave up 0 bases; unmatched junction bases: 1. The CDR3 protein is CASSLGTGMNTEAFF. The DNA for the CDR3 is TGCGCCAGCAGCTTGGGGACAGGGATGAACACTGAAGCTTTCTTT.

This CDR3 reads CASSVDPGTTVHGYTF. CDR3 coding DNA: TGTGCCAGCAGCGTCGACCCCGGGACAACGGTGCATGGCTACACCTTC. The chain couples TRBV9 to TRBJ1-2, with D possibly matching TRBD1 (6 bases). CDR1 SGDLS and CDR2 YYNGEE come from the germline V gene. Between the trimmed V and J ends, which lost 2 bases and 6 bases, there was a span of 20 bases. The CDR3 has 16 amino acids.

V gene TRBV6-5 combines with J gene TRBJ2-2; maybe TRBD2 (5 bases). The length of the CDR3 is 14 residues. Germline V gives CDR1 MNHEY, CDR2 SVGAGI. Trimming took off 0 bases at V and 7 bases at J, with 9 bases between the two ends. CDR3 nucleotide sequence: TGTGCCAGCAGTTACTCACCGGGGTACGGGGAGCTGTTTTTT. Its translation: CASSYSPGYGELFF.

This rearrangement joins TRBV19 to TRBJ1-1; tentative D call: TRBD1 (5 bases). Between the trimmed V and J ends, which lost 6 bases and 2 bases, there was a span of 19 bases. Germline CDR1 reads LNHDA; CDR2 reads SQIVND (reference sequence). The CDR3 totals 16 residues. In DNA, the CDR3 is TGTGCCAGTAGCTCTCCGCCGGGACTGGAAAACACTGAAGCTTTCTTT. Translated: CASSSPPGLENTEAFF.

The J gene is TRBJ1-2, the V gene TRBV29-1; possible D gene TRBD1, 5 bases. V lost 7 bases, J lost 5 bases, and 17 bases lay in between. The germline CDR1 and CDR2 sequences are SQVTM and ANQGSEA. The CDR3 runs 13 residues. The CDR3 here is CSGWGGMRYGYTF. CDR3 DNA: TGCAGCGGGTGGGGCGGAATGAGATATGGCTACACCTTC.

The chain is built from TRBV6-4 and TRBJ2-2; TRBD2 matches 11 bases. The junction had 0 bases not matched to a gene; V was cut back by 6 bases and J by 3 bases. Per germline, CDR1 MRHNA and CDR2 SNTAGT. This CDR3 comprises 14 residues. The CDR3 region has the DNA TGTGCCAGCAGACTAGCGGGAGACACCGGGGAGCTGTTTTTT. Its translation: CASRLAGDTGELFF.

The chain carries TRBV5-4 and TRBJ1-1; 9 positions match TRBD1. The ends lost 6 bases at V and 5 bases at J; junction bases unmatched: 8. This CDR3 is built from 14 residues. Germline V CDR1 and CDR2: SGHNT, YYREEE (reference sequence). This CDR3 reads CASTVQTGGTEAFF. The CDR3 nucleotides read TGTGCCAGCACGGTGCAGACAGGGGGAACTGAAGCTTTCTTT.

The chain's CDR3 is CASSLGTGPDGYTF. Here the CDR3 DNA reads TGCGCCAGCAGCTTGGGGACAGGGCCGGATGGCTACACCTTC. This chain joins TRBV5-1 and TRBJ1-2, with TRBD1 matching 8 bases. V lost 0 bases and J lost 6; bases outside the gene matches: 4. Germline CDR1 is SGHRS and CDR2 is YFSETQ. This CDR3 is 14 amino acids long.

The genes are TRBV29-1 and TRBJ1-2; 7 bases fit TRBD1. This CDR3 is 11 amino acids long. CDR1 is SQVTM, CDR2 ANQGSEA, per germline. V gave up 6 bases and J gave up 7 bases; unmatched junction bases: 5. The DNA of the CDR3 is TGCAGCGTCAGGGGGACGGTTGGCTACACCTTC. This sequence encodes CSVRGTVGYTF.

This clone has just a few counts. The gene calls are TRBV5-5 and TRBJ1-1, with TRBD1 as a possible D gene (6 bases). V lost 4 bases and J lost 3, with 16 bases in between. CDR3 size: 15 residues. In germline, CDR1 is SGHKS, CDR2 YYEKEE (reference sequence). The CDR3 loop reads CASSPFGQGYTEAFF. CDR3 in DNA: TGTGCCAGCAGCCCCTTCGGGCAGGGGTACACTGAAGCTTTCTTT.

This chain joins TRBV19 and TRBJ1-1; D not certain. V was cut by 4 bases and J by 1 base, with 4 bases left in between. There are 12 residues in the CDR3. The V gene's germline CDR1 is LNHDA and CDR2 SQIVND (reference sequence). Written as DNA, the CDR3 is TGTGCCAGTAGTACCCGGAACACTGAAGCTTTCTTT. Translating it yields CASSTRNTEAFF. The full variable domain, its missing parts supplied by reference TRBV19 and TRBJ1-1, is DGGITQSPKYLFRKEGQNVTLSCEQNLNHDAMYWYRQDPGQGLRLIYYSQIVNDFQKGDIAEGYSVSREKKESFPLTVTSAQKNPTAFYLCASSTRNTEAFFGQGTRLTVV.

This clone has more than one count but fewer than ten. The chain is built from TRBV27 and TRBJ2-1, with TRBD2 matching over 10 bases. V lost 8 bases and J lost 4; bases outside the gene matches: 2. The CDR3 has 13 residues. Germline CDR1 MNHEY, CDR2 SMNVEV (reference sequence). The CDR3 DNA sequence: TGTGCCAGCTGGACTAGCGGATACAATGAGCAGTTCTTC. It is translated as CASWTSGYNEQFF.